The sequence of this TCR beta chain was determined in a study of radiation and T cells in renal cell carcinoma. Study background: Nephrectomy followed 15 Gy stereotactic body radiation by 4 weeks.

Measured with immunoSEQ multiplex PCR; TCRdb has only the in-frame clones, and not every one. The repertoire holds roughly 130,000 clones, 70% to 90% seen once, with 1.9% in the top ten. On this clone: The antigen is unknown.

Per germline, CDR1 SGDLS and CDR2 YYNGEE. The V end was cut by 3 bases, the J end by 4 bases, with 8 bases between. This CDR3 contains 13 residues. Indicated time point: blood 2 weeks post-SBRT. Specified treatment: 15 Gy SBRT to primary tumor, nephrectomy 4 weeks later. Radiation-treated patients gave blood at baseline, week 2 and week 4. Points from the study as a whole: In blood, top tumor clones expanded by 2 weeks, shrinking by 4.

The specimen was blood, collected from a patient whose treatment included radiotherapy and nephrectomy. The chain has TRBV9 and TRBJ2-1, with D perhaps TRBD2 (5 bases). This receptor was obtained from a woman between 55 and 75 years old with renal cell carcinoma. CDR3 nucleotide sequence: TGTGCCAGCAGCGCCCGCGGGTACAATGAGCAGTTCTTC. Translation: CASSARGYNEQFF.